A single TCR beta chain is shown here with its context. The protocol was immunoSEQ multiplex PCR, while the TCRdb copy is restricted to in-frame clones and leaves out a portion. The sample has fewer than 200,000 clones; roughly 87% are singletons. This sample stems from a study of blood T cell repertoires in COVID-19. Germline loops: CDR1 LGHNA, CDR2 YSLEER. The length of the CDR3 is 15 residues. V lost 0 bases and J lost 13, with 18 bases in between. The source material was peripheral blood. This sequence originates from a woman in her seventies with COVID-19, enrolled during active disease. The chain carries TRBV4-3 and TRBJ2-2, with D possibly TRBD2 on 6 matching bases. CDR3: CASSQEGTAGQPLFF. The CDR3 coding sequence is TGCGCCAGCAGCCAAGAGGGGACTGCTGGACAACCGCTGTTTTTT.